Listed below are T cell receptor beta chains from one sample, sequenced in a study of shared clonotypes between healthy human individuals. Profiling relied on immunoSEQ multiplex PCR, and the TCRdb table lists in-frame clones only, not all of them. The sample has 450,000 to 500,000 clones, around four fifths seen once. Sequenced: PBMCs. All receptors come from a woman aged 40 to 50 in good health. Some clones in this sample may be carry-over from other donors' samples. CDR3s leave out the opening cysteine and the closing phenylalanine or tryptophan. The order of the fields is V gene, J gene, CDR3 length, clone size, CDR3 protein. Size tells how often a clone was seen (once, few, many) or the class of an expanded clone, and some rows leave it out.

v_gene: TRBV10-3; j_gene: TRBJ1-1; len: 12; abundance: NA; CDR3aa: AIRSDRANTEAF
v_gene: TRBV18; j_gene: TRBJ1-4; len: 14; abundance: NA; CDR3aa: ASSPGGSTTNEKLF
v_gene: TRBV4-3; j_gene: TRBJ1-4; len: 12; abundance: NA; CDR3aa: ASSRDTSREKLF
v_gene: TRBV2; j_gene: TRBJ2-7; len: 10; abundance: NA; CDR3aa: AILEGAYEQY
v_gene: TRBV7-6; j_gene: TRBJ2-3; len: 14; abundance: NA; CDR3aa: ASSLSGGWVPDTQY
v_gene: TRBV4-3; j_gene: TRBJ2-7; len: 13; abundance: NA; CDR3aa: ASSQVPGATYEQY
v_gene: TRBV11-2; j_gene: TRBJ2-7; len: 13; abundance: NA; CDR3aa: ASSRLAGGPHEQY
v_gene: TRBV30; j_gene: TRBJ2-7; len: 11; abundance: NA; CDR3aa: ATSGPVSYEQY
v_gene: TRBV4-3; j_gene: TRBJ2-3; len: 16; abundance: NA; CDR3aa: ASSQDAQTSGITDTQY
v_gene: TRBV28; j_gene: TRBJ1-5; len: 14; abundance: NA; CDR3aa: ASSPPLQGSNQPQH
v_gene: TRBV9; j_gene: TRBJ1-1; len: 13; abundance: NA; CDR3aa: ASSSSADTNTEAF
v_gene: TRBV7-6; j_gene: TRBJ2-7; len: 13; abundance: NA; CDR3aa: ASSSSAGGTSEQY
v_gene: TRBV10-3; j_gene: TRBJ1-2; len: 13; abundance: few; CDR3aa: AISGQGTLNYGYT
v_gene: TRBV2; j_gene: TRBJ2-3; len: 13; abundance: NA; CDR3aa: ASRGPGRAPDTQY
v_gene: TRBV19; j_gene: TRBJ1-3; len: 14; abundance: NA; CDR3aa: ASMEGQTYSGNTIY
v_gene: TRBV28; j_gene: TRBJ1-2; len: 13; abundance: NA; CDR3aa: ASSLGGQARYGYT
v_gene: TRBV7-2; j_gene: TRBJ2-1; len: 17; abundance: many; CDR3aa: ASSHTGTGASGPYNEQF
v_gene: TRBV27; j_gene: TRBJ2-4; len: 12; abundance: NA; CDR3aa: ASSLGLAKNIQY
v_gene: TRBV2; j_gene: TRBJ1-5; len: 15; abundance: NA; CDR3aa: ASRRTGGVDSNQPQH
v_gene: TRBV5-4; j_gene: TRBJ2-5; len: 11; abundance: NA; CDR3aa: ASSLGRPETQY
v_gene: TRBV30; j_gene: TRBJ2-3; len: 15; abundance: NA; CDR3aa: AWSHSRDGTSTDTQY
v_gene: TRBV4-2; j_gene: NA; len: 13; abundance: NA; CDR3aa: ASSQDRGSSYEQY
v_gene: TRBV9; j_gene: TRBJ1-4; len: 13; abundance: NA; CDR3aa: ASSEAAGPDEKLF
v_gene: TRBV9; j_gene: TRBJ2-3; len: 14; abundance: NA; CDR3aa: ASSVEGTGLADTQY
v_gene: TRBV10-1; j_gene: TRBJ2-7; len: 12; abundance: NA; CDR3aa: APVEGAEAYEQY
v_gene: TRBV1; j_gene: TRBJ2-3; len: 14; abundance: NA; CDR3aa: TSSQEASGRTDTQY
v_gene: TRBV28; j_gene: TRBJ1-5; len: 12; abundance: NA; CDR3aa: ASRPTGGGQPQH
v_gene: TRBV4-1; j_gene: TRBJ2-7; len: 12; abundance: NA; CDR3aa: ASSQEENSYEQY
v_gene: TRBV30; j_gene: TRBJ2-1; len: 11; abundance: NA; CDR3aa: GWGEDSYNEQF
v_gene: TRBV28; j_gene: TRBJ2-7; len: 11; abundance: once; CDR3aa: ASKLGGRSEQY
v_gene: TRBV5-6; j_gene: TRBJ1-1; len: 11; abundance: NA; CDR3aa: ASSLPGVTEAF
v_gene: TRBV10-3; j_gene: TRBJ2-3; len: 14; abundance: NA; CDR3aa: AIREGLAGVADTQY
v_gene: TRBV6-6; j_gene: TRBJ1-1; len: 11; abundance: NA; CDR3aa: ASSLRYNTEAF
v_gene: TRBV6-1; j_gene: TRBJ1-1; len: 12; abundance: NA; CDR3aa: ASSEFKGYTEAF
v_gene: TRBV14; j_gene: TRBJ2-2; len: 17; abundance: NA; CDR3aa: ASSQGASGRAMNAGELF
v_gene: TRBV5-1; j_gene: TRBJ1-1; len: 15; abundance: few; CDR3aa: ASSLARLGPTNTEAF
v_gene: TRBV5-1; j_gene: TRBJ2-2; len: 15; abundance: few; CDR3aa: ASRVLAGGPNTGELF
v_gene: TRBV29-1; j_gene: TRBJ1-1; len: 11; abundance: NA; CDR3aa: SVDRAMSTEAF
v_gene: TRBV28; j_gene: TRBJ2-1; len: 20; abundance: NA; CDR3aa: ASSPGVTRGLAGDSSYNEQF
v_gene: TRBV2; j_gene: TRBJ2-7; len: 12; abundance: NA; CDR3aa: ASRRGREQSEQY
v_gene: TRBV11-3; j_gene: TRBJ1-1; len: 12; abundance: NA; CDR3aa: ASSQGQQNTEAF
v_gene: TRBV6-4; j_gene: TRBJ2-3; len: 14; abundance: NA; CDR3aa: ASSEGAGMHAVTQY
v_gene: TRBV10-3; j_gene: TRBJ2-7; len: 13; abundance: NA; CDR3aa: AISPGTGSSYEQY
v_gene: TRBV7-9; j_gene: TRBJ1-1; len: 13; abundance: many; CDR3aa: ASSPPGGRNTEAF
v_gene: TRBV30; j_gene: TRBJ1-1; len: 11; abundance: NA; CDR3aa: AWSKGSNTEAF
v_gene: TRBV28; j_gene: TRBJ2-5; len: 17; abundance: few; CDR3aa: ASSRLTLKREGQGGTQY
v_gene: TRBV5-8; j_gene: TRBJ2-3; len: 12; abundance: NA; CDR3aa: ASSTGQEPDTQY
v_gene: TRBV18; j_gene: TRBJ2-5; len: 12; abundance: once; CDR3aa: ASSGLSRSETQY
v_gene: TRBV2; j_gene: TRBJ2-1; len: 11; abundance: NA; CDR3aa: ASKVTGHNEQF
v_gene: TRBV28; j_gene: TRBJ2-3; len: 10; abundance: NA; CDR3aa: ASSFWRDTQY